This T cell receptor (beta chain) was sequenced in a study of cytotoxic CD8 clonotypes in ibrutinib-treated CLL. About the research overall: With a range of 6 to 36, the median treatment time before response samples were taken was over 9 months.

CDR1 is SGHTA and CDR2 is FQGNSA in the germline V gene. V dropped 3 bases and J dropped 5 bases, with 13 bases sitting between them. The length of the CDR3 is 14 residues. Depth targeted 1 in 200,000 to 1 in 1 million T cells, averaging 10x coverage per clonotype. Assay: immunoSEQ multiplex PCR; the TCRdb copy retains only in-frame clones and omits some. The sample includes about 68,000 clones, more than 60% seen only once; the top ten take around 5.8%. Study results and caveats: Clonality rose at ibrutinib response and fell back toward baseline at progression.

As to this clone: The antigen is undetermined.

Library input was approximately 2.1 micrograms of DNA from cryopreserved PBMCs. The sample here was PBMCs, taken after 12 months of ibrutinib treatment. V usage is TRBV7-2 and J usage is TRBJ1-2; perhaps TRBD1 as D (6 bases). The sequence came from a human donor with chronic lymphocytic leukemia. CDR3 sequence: CASSFRGAFYGYTF. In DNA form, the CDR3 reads TGTGCCAGCAGCTTTCGGGGGGCATTTTATGGCTACACCTTC.